This T cell receptor (delta chain) was captured by sequencing in a study of gamma-delta T cells after stem cell transplantation. TCRdb reanalysed the RT-PCR reads via CATT. The table includes 2,200 or so delta-chain clones, about 31% detected once. CDR1 and CDR2 from the germline V gene are TSWWSYY and QGS. V lost 0 bases and J lost 4; bases outside the gene matches: 21. The CDR3 is 21 residues long. This clonotype was sampled from a human donor. It is not recorded whose cells these are; they may come from a transplant donor. The sample taken for sequencing was gamma-delta T cells. The rearrangement joins TRDV1 to TRDJ1, with 9 bases that match TRDD3. The CDR3 spells CALGELPPILHWGIKVDKLIF. In nucleotides, the CDR3 is TGTGCTCTTGGGGAACTACCTCCAATCCTACATTGGGGGATAAAGGTCGATAAACTCATCTTT.